The sequence of this T cell receptor (beta chain) was determined in a study of blood T cell repertoires in COVID-19. Overall study context: COVID-19 samples, acute and convalescent, were from the United States, Italy and Spain.

CDR1 SGHAT and CDR2 FQNNGV come from the germline V gene. V lost 5 bases and J lost 1, with 11 bases in between. This CDR3 contains 14 residues. Sequencing used immunoSEQ multiplex PCR; TCRdb keeps in-frame clones, though not all of them. The data show about 200,000 clones, about 85% seen once. The TCR comes from a woman at least 80 years old with acute or convalescent COVID-19. The sequenced sample was peripheral blood. The rearrangement uses TRBV11-2 and TRBJ2-5; D call uncertain. In nucleotides, the CDR3 is TGTGCCAGCAGCCCCTCCGAGATCCAAGAGACCCAGTACTTC. This translates into CASSPSEIQETQYF. Together with reference TRBV11-2 and TRBJ2-5, the CDR3 gives the full variable domain: EAGVAQSPRYKIIEKRQSVAFWCNPISGHATLYWYQQILGQGPKLLIQFQNNGVVDDSQLPKDRFSAERLKGVDSTLKIQPAKLEDSAVYLCASSPSEIQETQYFGPGTRLLVL.